This T cell receptor beta chain appears in the sequencing data of a study of T cells in localized non-small cell lung cancer. Points from the study as a whole: With higher T cell density in blood came longer overall survival. There were a median around 53 of the top 100 tumor clones appearing in adjacent lung. Uninvolved adjacent lung showed higher T cell clonality than tumor.

TCRdb's table, derived via immunoSEQ multiplex PCR, lists solely in-frame clones and lacks some. Among 23,000 or so clones listed, around 81% were seen once. In regard to this clone: Its antigen remains unknown.

The source of this sequence is a man between 35 and 75 years old with stage II lung adenocarcinoma. The material was PBMCs, obtained before any cancer treatment.

The CDR3 is CASSLSGFSGNTIYF. CDR3 bases: TGTGCCAGCAGCTTGTCCGGGTTCTCTGGAAACACCATATATTTT. This chain joins TRBV5-8 and TRBJ1-3; D call uncertain. The germline CDR1 and CDR2 sequences are SGHTS and YDEGEE. Trimming pared 1 base from V and 0 bases from J, leaving 8 bases between. The CDR3 sequence is 15 residues long. Full variable domain (outside the CDR3, taken from reference TRBV5-8 and TRBJ1-3): EAGVTQSPTHLIKTRGQQATLRCSPISGHTSVYWYQQALGLGLQFLLWYDEGEERNRGNFPPRFSGRQFPNYSSELNVNALELEDSALYLCASSLSGFSGNTIYFGEGSWLTVV.